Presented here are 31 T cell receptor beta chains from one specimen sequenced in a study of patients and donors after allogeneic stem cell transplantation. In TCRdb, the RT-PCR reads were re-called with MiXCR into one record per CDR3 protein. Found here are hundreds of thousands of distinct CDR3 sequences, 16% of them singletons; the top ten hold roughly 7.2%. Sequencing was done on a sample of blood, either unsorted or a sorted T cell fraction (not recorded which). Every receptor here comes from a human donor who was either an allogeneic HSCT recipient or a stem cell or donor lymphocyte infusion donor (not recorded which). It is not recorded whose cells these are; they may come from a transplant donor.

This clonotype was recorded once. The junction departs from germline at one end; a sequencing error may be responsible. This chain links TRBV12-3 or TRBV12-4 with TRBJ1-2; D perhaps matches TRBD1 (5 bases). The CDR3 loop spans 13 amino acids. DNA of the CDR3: TGTGCCTGCAGTTTAGAGAGGGGATATGGCTACACCTTC. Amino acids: CACSLERGYGYTF.

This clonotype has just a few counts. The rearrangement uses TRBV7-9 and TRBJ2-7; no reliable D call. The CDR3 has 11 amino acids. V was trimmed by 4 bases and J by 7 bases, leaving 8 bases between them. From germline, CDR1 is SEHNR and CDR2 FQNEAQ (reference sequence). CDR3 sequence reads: CASSWAEEQYF. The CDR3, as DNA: TGTGCCAGCAGCTGGGCAGAAGAGCAGTACTTC.

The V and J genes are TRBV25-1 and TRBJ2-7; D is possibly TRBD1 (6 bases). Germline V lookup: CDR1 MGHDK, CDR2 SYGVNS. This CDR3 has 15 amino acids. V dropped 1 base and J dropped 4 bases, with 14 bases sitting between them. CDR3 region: CASSEWGRGQYEQYF. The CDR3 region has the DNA TGTGCCAGCAGTGAATGGGGCAGGGGTCAGTACGAGCAGTACTTC.

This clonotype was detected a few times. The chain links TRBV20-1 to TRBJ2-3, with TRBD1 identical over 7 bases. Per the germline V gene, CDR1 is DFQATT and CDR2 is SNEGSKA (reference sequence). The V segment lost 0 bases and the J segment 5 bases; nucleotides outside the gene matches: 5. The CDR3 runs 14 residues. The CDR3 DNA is TGCAGTGCTAGAGAGCACAGGGGAGTAGATACGCAGTATTTT. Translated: CSAREHRGVDTQYF.

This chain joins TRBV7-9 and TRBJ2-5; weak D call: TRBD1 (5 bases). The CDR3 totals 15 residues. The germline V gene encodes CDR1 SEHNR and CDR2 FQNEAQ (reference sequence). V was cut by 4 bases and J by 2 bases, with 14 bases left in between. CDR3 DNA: TGTGCCAGCAGCTGGGGTAAGGGGTATCAAGAGACCCAGTACTTC. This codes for CASSWGKGYQETQYF.

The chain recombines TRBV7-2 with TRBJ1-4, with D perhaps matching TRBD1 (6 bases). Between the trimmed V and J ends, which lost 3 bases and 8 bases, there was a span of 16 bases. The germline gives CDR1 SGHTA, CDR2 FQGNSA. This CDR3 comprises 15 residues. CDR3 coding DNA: TGTGCCAGCAGCTTTAAGGGGGGTTCGGGGGAAAAACTGTTTTTT. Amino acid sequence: CASSFKGGSGEKLFF.

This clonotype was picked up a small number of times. In nucleotides, the CDR3 is TGCGCCAGCAGCTTGGATAGGGTCAGCGAAAAACTGTTTTTT. The encoded protein is CASSLDRVSEKLFF. V usage is TRBV5-1 and J usage is TRBJ1-4; D remains ambiguous. The CDR3 spans 14 residues. CDR1 is SGHRS, CDR2 YFSETQ, per germline. Deletions cut 0 bases from V and 8 bases from J, with 11 bases between.

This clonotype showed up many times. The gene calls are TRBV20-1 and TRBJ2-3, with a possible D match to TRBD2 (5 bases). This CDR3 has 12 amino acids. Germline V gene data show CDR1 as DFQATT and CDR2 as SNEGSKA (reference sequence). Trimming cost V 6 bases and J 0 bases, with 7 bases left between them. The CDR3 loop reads CSARTSTDTQYF. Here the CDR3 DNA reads TGCAGTGCCCGGACTAGCACAGATACGCAGTATTTT.

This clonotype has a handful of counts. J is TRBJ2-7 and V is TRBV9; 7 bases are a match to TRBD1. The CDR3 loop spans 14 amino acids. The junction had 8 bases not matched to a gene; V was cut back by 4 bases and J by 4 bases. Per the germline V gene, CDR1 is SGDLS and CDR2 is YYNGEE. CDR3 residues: CASSPLNRGYEQYF. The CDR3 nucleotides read TGTGCCAGCAGCCCACTTAACAGGGGATACGAGCAGTACTTC.

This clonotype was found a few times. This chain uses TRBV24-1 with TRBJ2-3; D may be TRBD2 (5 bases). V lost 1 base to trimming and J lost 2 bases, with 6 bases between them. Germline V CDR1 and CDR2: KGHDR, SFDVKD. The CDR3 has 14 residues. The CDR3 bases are TGTGCCACCAGTGATTTCGGACTCACAGATACGCAGTATTTT. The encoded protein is CATSDFGLTDTQYF.

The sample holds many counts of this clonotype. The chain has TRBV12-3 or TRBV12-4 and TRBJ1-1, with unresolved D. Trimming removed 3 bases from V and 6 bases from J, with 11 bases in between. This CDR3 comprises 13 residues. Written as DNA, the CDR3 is TGTGCCAGCAGTTTGTGGGAAGGGCCTGAAGCTTTCTTT. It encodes CASSLWEGPEAFF.

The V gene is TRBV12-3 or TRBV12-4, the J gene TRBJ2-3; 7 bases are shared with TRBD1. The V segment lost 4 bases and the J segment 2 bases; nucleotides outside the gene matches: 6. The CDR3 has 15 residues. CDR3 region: CASSSRQGYTDTQYF. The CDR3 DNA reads TGTGCCAGCAGTTCTCGACAGGGTTACACAGATACGCAGTATTTT.

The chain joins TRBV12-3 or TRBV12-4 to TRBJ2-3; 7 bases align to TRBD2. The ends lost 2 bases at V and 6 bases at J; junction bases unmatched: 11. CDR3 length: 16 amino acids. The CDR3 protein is CASSLRASGYSDTQYF. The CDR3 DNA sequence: TGTGCCAGCAGTTTACGGGCTAGCGGTTATTCGGATACGCAGTATTTT.

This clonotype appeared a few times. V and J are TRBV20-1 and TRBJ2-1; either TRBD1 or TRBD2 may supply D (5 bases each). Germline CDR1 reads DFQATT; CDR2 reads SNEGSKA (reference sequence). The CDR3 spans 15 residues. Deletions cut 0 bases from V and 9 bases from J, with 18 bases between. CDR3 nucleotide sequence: TGCAGTGCTAGAGATCTGTCCCGGGGCTCGGGTGAGCAGTTCTTC. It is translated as CSARDLSRGSGEQFF.

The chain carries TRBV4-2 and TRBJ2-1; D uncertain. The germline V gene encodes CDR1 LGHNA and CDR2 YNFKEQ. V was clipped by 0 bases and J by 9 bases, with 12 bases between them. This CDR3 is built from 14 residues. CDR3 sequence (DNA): TGTGCCAGCAGCCAAGATGGGCTATCTGGTGAGCAGTTCTTC. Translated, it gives CASSQDGLSGEQFF.

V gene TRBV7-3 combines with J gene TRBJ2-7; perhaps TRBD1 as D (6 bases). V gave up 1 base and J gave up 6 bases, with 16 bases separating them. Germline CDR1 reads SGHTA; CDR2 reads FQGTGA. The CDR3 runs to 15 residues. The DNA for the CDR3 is TGTGCCAGCAGCTTAAAGCCGGGACACAAGGGCGAGCAGTACTTC. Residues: CASSLKPGHKGEQYF.

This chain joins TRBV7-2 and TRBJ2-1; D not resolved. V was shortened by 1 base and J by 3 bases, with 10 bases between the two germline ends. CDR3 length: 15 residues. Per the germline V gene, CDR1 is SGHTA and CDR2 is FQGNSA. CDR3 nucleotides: TGTGCCAGCAGCTTAGAGGCCAGCAACTACAATGAGCAGTTCTTC. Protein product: CASSLEASNYNEQFF.

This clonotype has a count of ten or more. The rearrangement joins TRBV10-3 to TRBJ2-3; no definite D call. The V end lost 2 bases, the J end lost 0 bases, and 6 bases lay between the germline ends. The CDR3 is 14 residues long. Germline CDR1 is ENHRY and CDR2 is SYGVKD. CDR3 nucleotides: TGTGCCATCAGTGAGCGGGCTAGCACAGATACGCAGTATTTT. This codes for CAISERASTDTQYF.

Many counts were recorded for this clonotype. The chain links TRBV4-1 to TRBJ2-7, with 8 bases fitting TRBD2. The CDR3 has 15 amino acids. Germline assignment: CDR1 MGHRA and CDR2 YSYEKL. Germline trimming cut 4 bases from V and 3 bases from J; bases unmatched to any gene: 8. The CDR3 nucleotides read TGCGCCAGCAGCCTAGTAGCGGGGTTTAGCTACGAGCAGTACTTC. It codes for CASSLVAGFSYEQYF.

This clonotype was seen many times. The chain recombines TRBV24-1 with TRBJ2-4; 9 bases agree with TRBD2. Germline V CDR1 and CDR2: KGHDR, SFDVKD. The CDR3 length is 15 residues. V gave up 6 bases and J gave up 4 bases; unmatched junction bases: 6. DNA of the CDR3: TGTGCCACCAGTCAAGGCGGGAGGGAGAAAAACATTCAGTACTTC. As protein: CATSQGGREKNIQYF.

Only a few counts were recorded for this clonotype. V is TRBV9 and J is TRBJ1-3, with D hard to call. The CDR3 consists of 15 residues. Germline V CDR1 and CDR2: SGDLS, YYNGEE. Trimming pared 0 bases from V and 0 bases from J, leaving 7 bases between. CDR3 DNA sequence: TGTGCCAGCAGCGTAGAAGGTTTCTCTGGAAACACCATATATTTT. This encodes CASSVEGFSGNTIYF.

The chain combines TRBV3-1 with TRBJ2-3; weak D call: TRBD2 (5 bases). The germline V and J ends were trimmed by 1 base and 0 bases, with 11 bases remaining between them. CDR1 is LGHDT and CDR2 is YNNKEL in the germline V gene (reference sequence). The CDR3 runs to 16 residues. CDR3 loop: CASSQVRTLSTDTQYF. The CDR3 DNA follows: TGTGCCAGCAGCCAAGTAAGGACTCTAAGCACAGATACGCAGTATTTT.

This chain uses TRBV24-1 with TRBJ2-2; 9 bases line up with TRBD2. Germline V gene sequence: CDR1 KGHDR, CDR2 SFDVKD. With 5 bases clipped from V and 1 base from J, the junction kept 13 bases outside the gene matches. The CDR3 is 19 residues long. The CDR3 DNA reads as TGTGCCACCAGTGTAACATGGACTAGCGACAACTTGAACACCGGGGAGCTGTTTTTT. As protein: CATSVTWTSDNLNTGELFF.

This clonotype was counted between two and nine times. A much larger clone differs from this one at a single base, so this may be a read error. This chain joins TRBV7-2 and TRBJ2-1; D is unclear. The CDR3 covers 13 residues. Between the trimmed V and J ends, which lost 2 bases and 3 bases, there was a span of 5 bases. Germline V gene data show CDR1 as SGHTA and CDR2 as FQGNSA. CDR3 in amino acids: CASSLQDYNEQFF. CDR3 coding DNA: TGTGCCAGCAGCTTACAGGACTACAATGAGCAGTTCTTC.

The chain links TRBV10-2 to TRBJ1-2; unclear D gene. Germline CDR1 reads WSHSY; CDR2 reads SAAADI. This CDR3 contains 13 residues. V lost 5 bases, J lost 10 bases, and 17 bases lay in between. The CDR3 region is CASSPGPTVDYTF. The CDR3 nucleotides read TGCGCCAGCAGTCCCGGACCCACGGTGGACTACACCTTC.

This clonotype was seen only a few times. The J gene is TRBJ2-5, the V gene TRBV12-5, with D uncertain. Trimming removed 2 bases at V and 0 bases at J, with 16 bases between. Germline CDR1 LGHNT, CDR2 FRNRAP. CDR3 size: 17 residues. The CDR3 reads CASGLWGPTTYQETQYF. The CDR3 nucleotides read TGTGCTAGTGGTTTGTGGGGTCCAACTACATACCAAGAGACCCAGTACTTC.

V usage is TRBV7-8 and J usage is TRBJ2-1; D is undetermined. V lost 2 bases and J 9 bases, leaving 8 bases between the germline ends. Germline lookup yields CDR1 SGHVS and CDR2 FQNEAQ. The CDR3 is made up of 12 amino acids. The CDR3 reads CASSLKFFEQFF. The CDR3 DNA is TGTGCCAGCAGCTTAAAGTTCTTTGAGCAGTTCTTC.

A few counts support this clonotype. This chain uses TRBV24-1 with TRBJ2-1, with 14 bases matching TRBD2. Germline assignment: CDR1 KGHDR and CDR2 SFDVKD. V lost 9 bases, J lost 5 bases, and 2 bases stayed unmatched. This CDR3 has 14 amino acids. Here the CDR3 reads CATGGLAGDNEQFF. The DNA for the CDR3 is TGTGCCACCGGGGGACTAGCGGGAGACAATGAGCAGTTCTTC.

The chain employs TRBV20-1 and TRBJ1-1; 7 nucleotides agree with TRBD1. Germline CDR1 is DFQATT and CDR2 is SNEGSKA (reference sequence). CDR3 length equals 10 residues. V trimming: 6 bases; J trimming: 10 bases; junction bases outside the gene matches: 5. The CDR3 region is CSAETGVAFF. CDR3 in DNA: TGCAGTGCGGAAACAGGGGTAGCTTTCTTT.

This CDR3 is CASSDVLAGNTQYF. The DNA of the CDR3 is TGTGCCAGCAGTGATGTATTAGCGGGGAATACGCAGTATTTT. The chain employs TRBV2 and TRBJ2-3; TRBD2 agrees at 8 bases. CDR3 length equals 14 residues. Looked up from germline, CDR1 is SNHLY and CDR2 is FYNNEI. V was pared by 3 bases and J by 7 bases, with 6 bases of the junction left unmatched.

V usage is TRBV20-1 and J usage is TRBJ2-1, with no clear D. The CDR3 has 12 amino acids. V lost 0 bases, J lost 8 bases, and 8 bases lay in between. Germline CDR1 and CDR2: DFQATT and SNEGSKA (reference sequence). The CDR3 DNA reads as TGCAGTGCTAGAGATCTACGCCATGAGCAGTTCTTC. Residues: CSARDLRHEQFF.